The 6 T cell receptor beta chains below all came from one sample that was sequenced in a study of human T cells and chemical hapten exposure. Time point specified: pre-sensitization, week 0. As for treatment: therapeutic diphenylcyclopropenone sensitization with weekly scalp DPC. TCRdb re-called the RACE reads with MiXCR, one entry per CDR3 protein. The sample yields under 400,000 distinct CDR3 sequences, around 5.5% seen once. Sequencing used whole blood, obtained in connection with sensitization to the hapten diphenylcyclopropenone (DPC). The receptors shown here come from a woman aged 45 to 65 with alopecia areata. Some clones in this sample may be carry-over from other donors' samples.

This clonotype was picked up many times. CDR3 nucleotides: TGCAGTGCTAGAGATTCGGGACTAGAGACCTACGAGCAGTACTTC. This codes for CSARDSGLETYEQYF. The genes are TRBV20-1 and TRBJ2-7; 8 bases line up with TRBD2. V shed 0 bases, J shed 2 bases, and the junction held 6 bases outside the gene matches. The CDR3 runs 15 residues. Germline-derived CDR1 and CDR2 are DFQATT and SNEGSKA (reference sequence).

Written as DNA, the CDR3 is TGCGCCAGCAGAATGGACCCCGCGGATACGCAGTATTTT. Translating gives CASRMDPADTQYF. This chain uses TRBV5-1 with TRBJ2-3; D ambiguous. Trimming shortened V by 5 bases and J by 6 bases, and 13 bases separated the two germline ends. The germline V gene encodes CDR1 SGHRS and CDR2 YFSETQ. CDR3 size: 13 residues.

Many counts were recorded for this clonotype. V and J are TRBV6-6 and TRBJ1-5, with a weak D call TRBD1 (5 bases). Germline loops: CDR1 MNHNY, CDR2 SVGAGI (reference sequence). V was pared by 5 bases and J by 4 bases, with 9 bases between. The CDR3 extends over 13 amino acids. CDR3 loop: CASSPGANQPQHF. The DNA for the CDR3 is TGTGCCAGCAGTCCCGGGGCTAATCAGCCCCAGCATTTT.

This clonotype was detected ten times or more. The V and J genes are TRBV7-2 and TRBJ2-5, with D tentatively TRBD1 or TRBD2 (6 bases each). Trimming pared 5 bases from V and 10 bases from J, leaving 14 bases between. The CDR3 length is 12 residues. The germline V gene encodes CDR1 SGHTA and CDR2 FQGNSA. The CDR3 is CASSRGHLFQYF. The CDR3 nucleotides read TGTGCCAGCAGCCGGGGGCACCTTTTCCAGTACTTC.

The table lists this clonotype with a few counts. The rearrangement uses TRBV12-3 or TRBV12-4 and TRBJ2-7, with 7 bases identical to TRBD2. V trimming: 5 bases; J trimming: 5 bases; junction bases outside the gene matches: 9. The CDR3 totals 14 residues. This CDR3 reads CASSRSGTIDEQYF. The CDR3 DNA reads as TGTGCCAGCAGTCGATCCGGGACTATAGACGAGCAGTACTTC.

The sample holds many counts of this clonotype. The rearrangement links TRBV27 to TRBJ2-7, with a tentative D call TRBD1 (5 bases). Trimming left V 5 bases short and J 0 bases short, with 14 bases between. Germline CDR1 is MNHEY and CDR2 is SMNVEV (reference sequence). The CDR3 covers 15 residues. As DNA, the CDR3 is TGTGCCAGCAGTAGGCCGCAGGGAAGCTCCTACGAGCAGTACTTC. Protein sequence: CASSRPQGSSYEQYF.